One and the same sample provided the 20 T cell receptor beta chains below, sequenced in a study of OX40 agonist ivuxolimab in advanced cancers. Assay: immunoSEQ multiplex PCR; the TCRdb copy retains only in-frame clones and omits some. Among approximately 100,000 clones listed, approximately 90% were seen once. Sequenced here: CD4+ or CD8+ T cells sorted from blood, sampled in a trial of the OX40 agonist ivuxolimab. These receptor sequences come from an adult with an advanced solid tumor such as melanoma, head and neck, liver or kidney cancer.

The chain has TRBV2 and TRBJ2-2; the D gene is possibly TRBD1 (5 bases). CDR1 is SNHLY, CDR2 FYNNEI, per germline. The CDR3 consists of 13 residues. V was pared by 6 bases and J by 5 bases, with 10 bases between. The chain's CDR3 is CASRADTTGELFF. CDR3 nucleotide sequence: TGTGCCAGCAGGGCGGACACAACCGGGGAGCTGTTTTTT.

The chain joins TRBV6-6 to TRBJ2-7; 9 nucleotides agree with TRBD1. Germline loops: CDR1 MNHNY, CDR2 SVGAGI (reference sequence). V gave up 2 bases and J gave up 7 bases; unmatched junction bases: 6. This CDR3 contains 14 residues. The CDR3 spells CASSYGQGFREQYF. In DNA form, the CDR3 reads TGTGCCAGCAGTTACGGACAGGGGTTTAGGGAGCAGTACTTC.

The V and J genes are TRBV19 and TRBJ1-6; D is undetermined. This CDR3 is built from 14 residues. The germline V gene has CDR1 LNHDA and CDR2 SQIVND (reference sequence). Trimming shortened V by 7 bases and J by 10 bases, and 17 bases separated the two germline ends. The CDR3 DNA reads as TGTGCCAGTAATGTTCCCGGATTTGAGTCACCCCTCCACTTT. It codes for CASNVPGFESPLHF.

The sample holds a few counts of this clone. This chain joins TRBV27 and TRBJ1-1, with D possibly being TRBD1 (6 bases). This CDR3 is built from 13 residues. Germline values: CDR1 MNHEY, CDR2 SMNVEV (reference sequence). Trimming cost V 6 bases and J 5 bases, with 13 bases left between them. The CDR3 protein is CASSLQGRTEAFF. In DNA, the CDR3 is TGTGCCAGCAGCTTACAGGGCAGGACTGAAGCTTTCTTT.

Regarding this clone: The sample holds other DNA sequences that translate to the same CDR3. CDR3: CASSLQGYNSPLHF. The CDR3 DNA follows: TGTGCCAGCAGCTTACAGGGGTATAATTCACCCCTCCACTTT. The rearrangement joins TRBV7-2 to TRBJ1-6; weak D call: TRBD1 (6 bases). Between the trimmed V and J ends, which lost 2 bases and 4 bases, there was a span of 6 bases. The CDR3 consists of 14 residues. CDR1 and CDR2 from the germline V gene are SGHTA and FQGNSA.

Notes on this clone: A junction boundary mismatches the germline segment, possibly from a read error. The rearrangement joins TRBV7-7 to TRBJ2-5; the D gene is possibly TRBD1 (7 bases). The CDR3 has 14 residues. CDR1 is SSHAT, CDR2 FNYEAQ, per germline (reference sequence). CDR3 loop: CASSLGGGGETQYF. Here the CDR3 DNA reads TGTGCTAGCAGCTTAGGAGGGGGCGGGGAGACCCAGTACTTC. The variable domain in full, completed from reference TRBV7-7 and TRBJ2-5, reads GAGVSQSPRYKVTKRGQDVTLRCDPISSHATLYWYQQALGQGPEFLTYFNYEAQPDKSGLPSDRFSAERPEGSISTLTIQRTEQRDSAMYRCASSLGGGGETQYFGPGTRLLVL.

The gene calls are TRBV28 and TRBJ1-5; D uncertain. The CDR3 covers 14 residues. Germline CDR1 reads MDHEN; CDR2 reads SYDVKM. V gave up 6 bases and J gave up 0 bases, with 9 bases separating them. The CDR3 reads CASRLVNSNQPQHF. In nucleotides, the CDR3 is TGTGCCAGCAGATTGGTGAATAGCAATCAGCCCCAGCATTTT.

Only a few counts were recorded for this clone. V gene TRBV2 combines with J gene TRBJ1-1, with TRBD1 identical over 8 bases. Germline assignment: CDR1 SNHLY and CDR2 FYNNEI. The V and J ends lost 8 bases and 1 base, in that order; junction bases with no gene match: 9. This CDR3 spans 15 amino acids. CDR3 DNA sequence: TGTGCCAGCCGCCTCGAAACAGGGGGGAACACTGAAGCTTTCTTT. It is translated as CASRLETGGNTEAFF.

The DNA for the CDR3 is TGTGCCAGCAGCCAAGCCAAGGGGGGGGCAGGGGAGACCCAGTACTTC. Protein product: CASSQAKGGAGETQYF. The J gene is TRBJ2-5, the V gene TRBV4-2; maybe TRBD2 (7 bases). Germline V lookup: CDR1 LGHNA, CDR2 YNFKEQ. V was shortened by 1 base and J by 5 bases, with 17 bases between the two germline ends. The CDR3 contains 16 residues.

The chain uses TRBV6-5 and TRBJ1-2; TRBD1 agrees at 8 bases. V trimming: 6 bases; J trimming: 4 bases; junction bases outside the gene matches: 7. This CDR3 contains 14 residues. The V gene's germline CDR1 is MNHEY and CDR2 SVGAGI. The CDR3: CASRGQGNSYGYTF. The DNA of the CDR3 is TGTGCCAGCAGAGGACAGGGTAATAGCTATGGCTACACCTTC.

CDR3 region: CASSLGDDYGYTF. CDR3 DNA: TGTGCCAGCAGCTTAGGGGATGACTATGGCTACACCTTC. This chain joins TRBV6-1 and TRBJ1-2; tentatively, D is TRBD1 (5 bases). Deletions cut 6 bases from V and 3 bases from J, with 11 bases between. The germline CDR1 and CDR2 sequences are MNHNS and SASEGT. The CDR3 contains 13 residues.

The rearrangement joins TRBV6-6 to TRBJ2-7; D not resolved. CDR1 is MNHNY, CDR2 SVGAGI, per germline (reference sequence). The V gene lost 0 bases and the J gene lost 5 bases, with 11 bases spanning the gap. There are 14 residues in the CDR3. CDR3 region: CASSYSKPSHEQYF. CDR3 DNA: TGTGCCAGCAGTTACTCGAAACCTTCTCACGAGCAGTACTTC.

The DNA for the CDR3 is TGTGCCAGCAGCAAAATAAGGAGCGGGGAGGGAGCAGATACGCAGTATTTT. Translating it yields CASSKIRSGEGADTQYF. The chain couples TRBV21-1 to TRBJ2-3; the table's D gene call, TRBD2, was not cross checked with the DNA. TRBV21-1 is listed as a pseudogene. CDR3 length: 17 residues.

The chain is built from TRBV30 and TRBJ1-1; TRBD1 is a possible D gene (5 bases). The V end lost 8 bases, the J end lost 4 bases, and 20 bases lay between the germline ends. CDR3 length: 14 amino acids. Germline-derived CDR1 and CDR2 are GTSNPN and SVGIG (reference sequence). The CDR3 loop is CAGQGGGPTTEAFF. CDR3 nucleotide sequence: TGTGCCGGGCAGGGCGGGGGACCGACCACTGAAGCTTTCTTT.

The genes are TRBV7-2 and TRBJ2-1, with D possibly matching TRBD2 (6 bases). V dropped 1 base and J dropped 7 bases, with 14 bases sitting between them. The CDR3 extends over 15 amino acids. CDR1 SGHTA and CDR2 FQGNSA come from the germline V gene. The CDR3 DNA reads TGTGCCAGCAGCTTAGGGTGGGACTTCGGTAATGAGCAGTTCTTC. Amino acid sequence: CASSLGWDFGNEQFF.

The chain combines TRBV12-5 with TRBJ1-2, with D perhaps TRBD1 (5 bases). V lost 7 bases and J lost 4, with 19 bases in between. The CDR3 length is 15 residues. Germline V gene sequence: CDR1 LGHNT, CDR2 FRNRAP. The CDR3 region has the DNA TGTGCTAGTGCCCCGGGGACTAGGATCCCCTATGGCTACACCTTC. Protein: CASAPGTRIPYGYTF.

The CDR3 region has the DNA TGTGCCAGCAGCACCCCGAACACCGGGGAGCTGTTTTTT. It translates to CASSTPNTGELFF. This chain uses TRBV7-2 with TRBJ2-2; D is undetermined. This CDR3 has 13 residues. V gave up 5 bases and J gave up 0 bases, with 4 bases separating them. Looked up from germline, CDR1 is SGHTA and CDR2 is FQGNSA. The complete variable domain, with remaining parts taken from reference TRBV7-2 and TRBJ2-2, reads GAGVSQSPSNKVTEKGKDVELRCDPISGHTALYWYRQSLGQGLEFLIYFQGNSAPDKSGLPSDRFSAERTGGSVSTLTIQRTQQEDSAVYLCASSTPNTGELFFGEGSRLTVL.

The chain is built from TRBV5-5 and TRBJ2-1, with TRBD1 matching 7 bases. Trimming cost V 1 base and J 6 bases; bases outside gene matches: 10. The V gene's germline CDR1 is SGHKS and CDR2 YYEKEE (reference sequence). There are 16 residues in the CDR3. CDR3 sequence: CASSLQRQGSFNEQFF. The CDR3 DNA reads as TGTGCCAGCAGCTTGCAAAGACAGGGAAGTTTCAATGAGCAGTTCTTC.

This chain joins TRBV29-1 and TRBJ1-1; maybe TRBD1 (6 bases). V lost 6 bases and J 3 bases, leaving 14 bases between the germline ends. This CDR3 contains 13 residues. Germline CDR1 SQVTM, CDR2 ANQGSEA. The CDR3 region is CSVFRGGDTEAFF. The CDR3 region has the DNA TGCAGCGTATTCAGGGGTGGGGACACTGAAGCTTTCTTT.

The chain uses TRBV6-5 and TRBJ1-2; D remains unclear. Trimming took 7 bases from V and 0 from J, leaving 12 bases between them. This CDR3 is built from 14 residues. Germline V gives CDR1 MNHEY, CDR2 SVGAGI. The CDR3 nucleotides are TGTGCCAGCACCCCGGGCCGCACTAACTATGGCTACACCTTC. Translation: CASTPGRTNYGYTF.